A selection of T cell receptor beta chains follows, all from one sample in a study of T cells after yellow fever vaccination. TCRdb recomputed calls from the 5' RACE reads with MiXCR, one row per CDR3 protein. The sample lists roughly 250,000 distinct CDR3 sequences; under 15% were seen once. Sequences were derived from CD4+ T cells sorted from PBMCs, sampled 45 days after the yellow fever booster vaccination. Receptor source: a man younger than 45 who received the YFV17D yellow fever vaccine. The CDR3 runs from the conserved cysteine through the conserved F or W. Each record gives: V gene, J gene, CDR3 length, CDR3 protein.

TRBV20-1	TRBJ2-3	12	CSAGRSTDTQYF
TRBV12-2	TRBJ2-7	12	CASRLGGQEQYF
TRBV20-1	TRBJ1-2	12	CSASPHVRGYTF
TRBV2	TRBJ1-1	15	CASRDTGGGSTEAFF
TRBV20-1	TRBJ1-1	13	CSARDGRGTEAFF
TRBV7-9	TRBJ2-6	17	CASSVQIGTSGANVLTF
TRBV20-1	TRBJ2-3	12	CSASQTVDTQYF
TRBV12-5	TRBJ1-2	14	CASGPGGVGYGYTF
TRBV10-3	TRBJ2-5	11	CAISAKETQYF
TRBV20-1	TRBJ2-7	15	CSASHPGQGNHEQYF
TRBV24-1	TRBJ2-5	16	CATSDSGLAEQETQYF
TRBV5-6	TRBJ1-2	12	CASSLRDFGYTF
TRBV10-2	TRBJ2-1	15	CASRDTDRLYNEQFF
TRBV5-1	TRBJ1-1	15	CASRTVTVPNTEAFF
TRBV4-2	TRBJ2-7	15	CASSQLRDRAHEQYF
TRBV12-3/TRBV12-4	TRBJ2-7	13	CASSLGDVYEQYF
TRBV20-1	TRBJ2-4	15	CSATRHGRMENIQYF
TRBV7-3	TRBJ2-1	15	CASSLGSGRYNEQFF
TRBV6-1	TRBJ1-5	16	CASSGTGGTSNQPQHF
TRBV29-1	TRBJ2-3	13	CSVGSPYTDTQYF
TRBV7-2	TRBJ2-7	15	CASSFTRGAAYEQYF
TRBV7-9	TRBJ2-6	15	CASSPDHSGANVLTF
TRBV2	TRBJ2-3	13	CASNRLVADTQYF
TRBV29-1	TRBJ2-3	13	CSVGQASTDTQYF
TRBV6-2/TRBV6-3	TRBJ2-3	13	CAIRIGTPYTQYF
TRBV20-1	TRBJ2-7	13	CSARNQGRLEQYF
TRBV4-3	TRBJ2-7	16	CASSQDMQEPNYEQYF
TRBV7-2	TRBJ2-3	15	CASSLDQVSTDTQYF
TRBV12-3/TRBV12-4	TRBJ2-1	12	CASTPGGPEQFF
TRBV7-8	TRBJ1-2	16	CASSLGGGIVPYGYTF
TRBV28	TRBJ2-7	15	CASRRKPLAAYEQYF
TRBV4-1	TRBJ1-1	16	CASSHPTGVGNTEAFF
TRBV14	TRBJ1-1	18	CASSQDHSAGGVNTEAFF
TRBV29-1	TRBJ2-1	15	CSVQWGLAGDNEQFF
TRBV12-3/TRBV12-4	TRBJ2-7	15	CASSLLAGGRYEQYF
TRBV28	TRBJ2-7	13	CASSQRRPYEQYF
TRBV20-1	TRBJ2-1	12	CSARGLANEQFF
TRBV20-1	TRBJ2-7	14	CSARTSGSLHEQYF
TRBV5-1	TRBJ1-5	15	CASSRETGSNQPQHF
TRBV25-1	TRBJ2-1	14	CASSRAGAVNEQFF
TRBV5-1	TRBJ2-1	19	CASSLGTSGRPDTYNEQFF
TRBV9	TRBJ2-3	15	CASSVERGRTDTQYF
TRBV7-8	TRBJ2-3	16	CASSGRRGLSTDTQYF
TRBV12-3/TRBV12-4	TRBJ1-1	13	CASRRTARTEAFF
TRBV20-1	TRBJ2-1	14	CSARRVLLGNEQFF
TRBV14	TRBJ1-1	14	CASSLATQNTEAFF
TRBV7-9	TRBJ2-7	16	CASSSVLAQSSYEQYF
TRBV19	TRBJ2-1	13	CASNKREFGEQFF
TRBV27	TRBJ1-2	12	CASKRANYGYTF
TRBV5-1	TRBJ2-1	14	CASSPGGAYNEQFF
TRBV12-3/TRBV12-4	TRBJ2-3	14	CASSLLLRSDTQYF
TRBV7-2	TRBJ2-2	16	CASSPFTGGRTGELFF
TRBV7-3	TRBJ2-1	12	CASSGAGNEQFF
TRBV12-3/TRBV12-4	TRBJ2-2	14	CASRQNANTRELFF
TRBV20-1	TRBJ2-1	17	CSATLRGGQGAHNEQFF
TRBV18	TRBJ2-1	17	CASSPRIAGSSYNEQFF
TRBV6-2/TRBV6-3	TRBJ2-7	15	CASSSTSRATGEQYF
TRBV27	TRBJ2-7	15	CASSRQVAGGLEQYF